The rows below give T cell receptor beta chains drawn from one sample of a study of shared clonotypes between healthy human individuals. Sequencing was performed with immunoSEQ multiplex PCR; in TCRdb, only in-frame clones are kept and a portion is missing. Among some 2,000,000 clones listed, under 97% were seen once. The material sequenced was naive CD4+ T cells sorted from blood. The origin of the receptors is a man aged 18 to 29 in good health. CDR3s include the opening cysteine and the closing phenylalanine or tryptophan. Each record gives: clone size, D gene, J gene, CDR3 length, V gene, CDR3 DNA, CDR3 protein. A D gene is named only where the DNA matches it firmly. Part of the rows lack a size; the others show once, few, many or a class for expanded clones.

NA NA TRBJ2-7 15 TRBV28 TGTGCCAGCAGTTCGACCGGGAGCCCTGAGGGGGAGCAGTACTTC CASSSTGSPEGEQYF
NA TRBD1 TRBJ1-5 13 TRBV6-6 TGTGCCAGCAGGTTAACAGGGGACCAGCCCCAGCATTTT CASRLTGDQPQHF
NA TRBD2 TRBJ2-1 15 TRBV9 TGTGCCAGCAGCGTTCGGGAGGGCCATTACAATGAGCAGTTCTTC CASSVREGHYNEQFF
NA TRBD2 TRBJ2-1 16 TRBV5-1 TGCGCCAGCAGCATTAGCGGGGGGAGCTCCTACAATGAGCAGTTCTTC CASSISGGSSYNEQFF
NA NA TRBJ2-2 15 TRBV6-5 TGTGCCAGCAGGAACCAGGGAGAGGGCACCGGGGAGCTGTTTTTT CASRNQGEGTGELFF
NA TRBD1 TRBJ1-2 14 TRBV7-2 TGTGCCAGCGGGACCCCGACAGGGGTCGGCGGCTACACCTTC CASGTPTGVGGYTF
NA NA TRBJ2-3 16 TRBV6-5 TGTGCCAGCAGTTACTCCGACGGGACTAGCACAGATACGCAGTATTTT CASSYSDGTSTDTQYF
NA TRBD1 TRBJ1-2 13 TRBV14 TGTGCCAGCAGCCAAGAAGGGGGCAGGGAAGTCACCTTC CASSQEGGREVTF
NA TRBD1 TRBJ1-2 15 TRBV4-3 TGCGCCAGAGGGACAGGGCGTCACTTTTTTGGTGGCTACACCTTC CARGTGRHFFGGYTF
few NA TRBJ2-3 13 TRBV18 TGTGCCAGCTCACCGTCTAGCACAGATACGCAGTATTTT CASSPSSTDTQYF
NA NA TRBJ1-6 16 TRBV5-1 TGCGCCAGCAGCTTGGCTACGACAGAAATTAATTCACCCCTCCACTTT CASSLATTEINSPLHF
once NA TRBJ1-1 14 TRBV9 TGTGCCAGCAGCCGCCCTGTGGGAGGGGATGAAGCTTTCTTT CASSRPVGGDEAFF
once NA TRBJ2-3 16 TRBV2 TGTGCCAGCAGTGCGGGGGCCCCCCTGGGCACAGATACGCAGTATTTT CASSAGAPLGTDTQYF
NA NA TRBJ2-7 12 TRBV6-1 TGTGCCAGCAGCCTAAACTCCTACGAGCAGTACTTC CASSLNSYEQYF
NA NA TRBJ2-7 14 TRBV5-1 TGCGCCAGCAGCTTGAGTGGGGGCTCCTACGAGCAGTACTTC CASSLSGGSYEQYF
few TRBD1 TRBJ2-7 12 TRBV11-2 TGTGCCAGCAGCCCGACAGGGAACGAGCAGTACTTC CASSPTGNEQYF
once TRBD2 TRBJ2-5 15 TRBV4-1 TGCGCCAGCAGCCCCGGACTAGCGGGGGGGGAGACCCAGTACTTC CASSPGLAGGETQYF
NA TRBD2 TRBJ2-2 15 TRBV6-5 TGTGCCAGCAGTTCAGGCGGGAGGGTCACCGGGGAGCTGTTTTTT CASSSGGRVTGELFF
NA TRBD1 TRBJ2-2 14 TRBV10-3 TGTGCCATCAGTGACGACAGGGGAACCGGGGAGCTGTTTTTT CAISDDRGTGELFF
NA NA TRBJ2-1 14 TRBV30 TGTGCCTGGAGTGTACTAGCAGTCTACAATGAGCAGTTCTTC CAWSVLAVYNEQFF
NA NA TRBJ1-1 14 TRBV2 TGTGCCAGCAGCGGTTACGGGGGGAGCACTGAAGCTTTCTTT CASSGYGGSTEAFF
NA NA TRBJ2-2 16 TRBV7-2 TGTGCCAGCAGCTTCGGCAGGGGTGCGAACACCGGGGAGCTGTTTTTT CASSFGRGANTGELFF
NA NA TRBJ2-2 13 TRBV29-1 TGCAGCGCAATATCTACGAACACCGGGGAGCTGTTTTTT CSAISTNTGELFF
once TRBD2 TRBJ2-3 16 TRBV11-3 TGTGCCAGCAGCTTAGGTCCCGGGGGGGGCACAGATACGCAGTATTTT CASSLGPGGGTDTQYF
NA TRBD1 TRBJ1-2 14 TRBV5-4 TGTGCCAGCAGCTTGGCAGGGGGGGACTATGGCTACACCTTC CASSLAGGDYGYTF
once TRBD1 TRBJ1-2 13 TRBV27 TGTGCCAGCAGCTTCGGACAGGGCGATGGCTACACCTTC CASSFGQGDGYTF
NA NA TRBJ1-4 13 TRBV18 TGTGCCAGCTCACCCCAGGCTAATGAAAAACTGTTTTTT CASSPQANEKLFF
NA TRBD1 TRBJ2-7 14 TRBV19 TGTGCCAGTAGTAACCGGGACAGGGTTAGCGAGCAGTACTTC CASSNRDRVSEQYF
NA NA TRBJ1-6 15 TRBV30 TGTGCCTGGAGTGTAGGCCAGTCCTATAATTCACCCCTCCACTTT CAWSVGQSYNSPLHF
NA TRBD2 TRBJ2-5 13 TRBV28 TGTGCCAGCAGCCCTAGCGGGGGAGAGACCCAGTACTTC CASSPSGGETQYF
NA NA TRBJ1-5 14 TRBV6-6 TGTGCCAGCAGTTACTCCAAAGGCAATCAGCCCCAGCATTTT CASSYSKGNQPQHF
NA NA TRBJ1-1 10 TRBV28 TGTGCCAGCAGGGACCGTGAAGCTTTCTTT CASRDREAFF